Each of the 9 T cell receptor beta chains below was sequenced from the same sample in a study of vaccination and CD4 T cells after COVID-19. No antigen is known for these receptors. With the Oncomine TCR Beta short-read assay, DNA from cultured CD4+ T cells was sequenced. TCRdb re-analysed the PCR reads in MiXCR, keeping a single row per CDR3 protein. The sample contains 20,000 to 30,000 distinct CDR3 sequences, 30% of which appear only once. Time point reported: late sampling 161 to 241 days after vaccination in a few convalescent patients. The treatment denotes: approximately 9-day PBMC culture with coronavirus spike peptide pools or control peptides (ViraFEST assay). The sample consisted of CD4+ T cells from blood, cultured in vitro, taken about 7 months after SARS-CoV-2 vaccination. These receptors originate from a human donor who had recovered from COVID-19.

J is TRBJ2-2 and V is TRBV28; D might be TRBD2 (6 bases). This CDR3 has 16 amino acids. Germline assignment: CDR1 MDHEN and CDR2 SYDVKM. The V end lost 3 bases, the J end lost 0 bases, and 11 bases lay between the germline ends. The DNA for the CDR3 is TGTGCCAGCAGTTTCCAAGGCGGGGCGAACACCGGGGAGCTGTTTTTT. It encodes CASSFQGGANTGELFF.

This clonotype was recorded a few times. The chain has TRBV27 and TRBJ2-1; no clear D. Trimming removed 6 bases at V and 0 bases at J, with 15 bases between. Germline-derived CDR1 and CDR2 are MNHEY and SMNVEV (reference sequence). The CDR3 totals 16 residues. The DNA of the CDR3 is TGTGCCAGCAGGCCCTTTGTCACTTCCTCCTACAATGAGCAGTTCTTC. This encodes CASRPFVTSSYNEQFF.

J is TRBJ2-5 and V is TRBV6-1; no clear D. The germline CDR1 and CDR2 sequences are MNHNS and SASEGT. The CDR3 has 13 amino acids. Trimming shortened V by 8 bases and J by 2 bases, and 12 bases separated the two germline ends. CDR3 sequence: CASGSVRQETQYF. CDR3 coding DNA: TGTGCCAGCGGCTCTGTGCGGCAAGAGACCCAGTACTTC.

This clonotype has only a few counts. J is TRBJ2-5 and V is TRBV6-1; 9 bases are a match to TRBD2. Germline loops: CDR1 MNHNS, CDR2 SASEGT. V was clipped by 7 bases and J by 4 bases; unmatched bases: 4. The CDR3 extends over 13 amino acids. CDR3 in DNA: TGTGCCAGCACTAGCGGGATGGGAGAGACCCAGTACTTC. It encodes CASTSGMGETQYF.

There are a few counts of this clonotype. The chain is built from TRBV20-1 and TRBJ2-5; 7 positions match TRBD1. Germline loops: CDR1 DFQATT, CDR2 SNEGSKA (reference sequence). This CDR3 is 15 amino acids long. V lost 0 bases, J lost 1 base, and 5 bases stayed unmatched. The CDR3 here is CSARETGFPQETQYF. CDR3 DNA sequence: TGCAGTGCTAGAGAGACAGGGTTCCCCCAAGAGACCCAGTACTTC.

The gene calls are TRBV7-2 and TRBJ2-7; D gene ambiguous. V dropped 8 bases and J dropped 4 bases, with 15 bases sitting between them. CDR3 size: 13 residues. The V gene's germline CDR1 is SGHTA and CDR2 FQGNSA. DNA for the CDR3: TGTGCCAGCCCCCCCCGATTTTTATACGAGCAGTACTTC. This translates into CASPPRFLYEQYF.

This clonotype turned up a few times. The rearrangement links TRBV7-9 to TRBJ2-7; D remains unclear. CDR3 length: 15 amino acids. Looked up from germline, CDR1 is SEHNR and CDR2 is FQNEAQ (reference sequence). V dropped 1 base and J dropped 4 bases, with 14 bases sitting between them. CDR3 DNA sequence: TGTGCCAGCAGCTTAGTCCAGAAGTATTCGTACGAGCAGTACTTC. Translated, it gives CASSLVQKYSYEQYF.

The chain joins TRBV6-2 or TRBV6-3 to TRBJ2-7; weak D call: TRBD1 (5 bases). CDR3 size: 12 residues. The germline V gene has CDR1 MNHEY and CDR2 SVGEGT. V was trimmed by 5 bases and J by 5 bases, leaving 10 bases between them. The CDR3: CASSIRVNEQYF. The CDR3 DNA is TGTGCCAGCAGTATCAGGGTTAACGAGCAGTACTTC.

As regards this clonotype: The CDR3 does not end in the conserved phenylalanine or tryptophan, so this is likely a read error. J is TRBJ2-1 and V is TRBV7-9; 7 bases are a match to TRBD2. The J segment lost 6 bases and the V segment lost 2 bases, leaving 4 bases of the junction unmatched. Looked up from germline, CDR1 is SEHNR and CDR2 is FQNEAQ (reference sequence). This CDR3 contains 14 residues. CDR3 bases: TGTGCCAGCAGCTTAATGGGACTAATCAATGAGCAGTTCTCC. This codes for CASSLMGLINEQFS.